This T cell receptor (beta chain) was identified during a study of blood T cells in healthy people across ages. The authors ran a second PCR of about 6 to 11 cycles using a sample-barcoded 5' primer and a J-beta primer mix. TCRdb fed the 5' RACE reads into MiXCR, producing one record per CDR3 protein. The sample lists over 1,500,000 distinct CDR3 sequences, around 42% occurring once. The table lists this clonotype with many counts. The CDR3 length is 14 residues. The V and J ends lost 2 bases and 2 bases respectively, with 10 bases between them. Germline V gives CDR1 LNHNV, CDR2 YYDKDF (reference sequence).

This chain joins TRBV15 and TRBJ2-7; either TRBD1 or TRBD2 may supply D (5 bases each). The source of this sequence is a human donor in good health. Material: blood. The CDR3 region has the DNA TGTGCCACCAGCAGACCCGGGGCCCCCTACGAGCAGTACTTC. This encodes CATSRPGAPYEQYF.